This T cell receptor (beta chain) was profiled in a study of response to subunit inactivated influenza vaccine. The CDR3 runs to 17 residues. Germline assignment: CDR1 KGHDR and CDR2 SFDVKD. V lost 3 bases, J lost 2 bases, and 16 bases lay in between. One entry per CDR3 protein results from TCRdb running MiXCR on the RT-PCR reads. The sample shows about 580,000 distinct CDR3 sequences, 11% to 15% of them seen only once. Notes on the study in general: After each seasonal influenza vaccination, few new T cells are recruited, the authors suggested.

In regard to this clonotype: The antigen remains undetermined.

The chain recombines TRBV24-1 with TRBJ2-1, with unresolved D. The sample here was PBMCs from blood, taken approximately 12 days after vaccination. This TCR was sampled from a man aged 45 to 65 who received an inactivated influenza vaccine. The CDR3 loop is CATSDTGNSSPYNEQFF. In DNA, the CDR3 is TGTGCCACCAGTGATACGGGCAACTCATCTCCCTACAATGAGCAGTTCTTC.